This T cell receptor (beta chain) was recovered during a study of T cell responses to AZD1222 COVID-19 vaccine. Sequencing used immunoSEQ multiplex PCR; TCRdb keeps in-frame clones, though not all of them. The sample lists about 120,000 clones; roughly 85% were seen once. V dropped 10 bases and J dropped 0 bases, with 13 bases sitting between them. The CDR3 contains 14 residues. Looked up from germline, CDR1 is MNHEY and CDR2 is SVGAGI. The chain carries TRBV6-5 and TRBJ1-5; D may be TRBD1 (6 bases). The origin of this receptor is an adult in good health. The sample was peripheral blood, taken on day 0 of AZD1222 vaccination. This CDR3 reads CATKGGNSNQPQHF. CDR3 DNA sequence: TGTGCCACTAAGGGGGGAAATAGCAATCAGCCCCAGCATTTT.